This TCR beta chain is from a study of cytomegalovirus exposure and HLA in healthy donors. Study-level background: Unique TCRs from HLA-typed donors, 85 million to 100 million of them, were held in an early data release.

Trimming took off 4 bases at V and 1 base at J, with 7 bases between the two ends. CDR1 is MGHRA, CDR2 YSYEKL, per germline. This CDR3 contains 13 residues. The PCR employed 60 Vbeta primers together with 13 Jbeta primers. Sequencing used immunoSEQ multiplex PCR; TCRdb keeps in-frame clones, though not all of them. The table has 140,000 or so clones, roughly 90% seen once; the top ten hold 0.45% to 0.6%. Findings and caveats of the study: A few of the chains that were CMV-associated were confirmed in vitro to be specific for CMV antigens. Most observed TCR sequences were rare, whereas some public TCRs were detected in many donors. Analyzed later, association rates of TCRs varied across HLA loci, with DRB1 most and HLA-C fewest.

As to this clone: Its specificity is not known.

The TCR sequence derives from a middle-aged woman in good health and CMV-seronegative. V is TRBV4-1 and J is TRBJ1-1; possibly TRBD1 for D (6 bases). The specimen sequenced was PBMCs. CDR3 coding DNA: TGCGCCAGCAGCCGACAGGAGAACACTGAAGCTTTCTTT. It yields the protein CASSRQENTEAFF.